This TCR beta chain is drawn from a study of beta chain features in type 1 diabetes. CD4+ cells of the naive, central memory, regulatory and stem cell-like memory types were sorted via CD45RO/CCR7/CD25/CD127/CD95/CD27. The purity of all sorted populations exceeded 98%. Expressed TCRB transcripts got sequenced, as all isolated RNA was reverse transcribed. TCRdb's table, derived via immunoSEQ multiplex PCR, lists solely in-frame clones and lacks some. This sample yields about 260,000 clones, of which roughly 70% are seen a single time; around 0.05% belongs to the top ten. The receptor was derived from a man aged 30 to 39 in good health. Sequenced material: naive CD4+ T cells from blood.

CDR3 nucleotide sequence: TGTGCCAGCAGCTTAGGAGGGGCAGCACCCCTCCACTTT. Protein product: CASSLGGAAPLHF. The gene calls are TRBV7-9 and TRBJ1-6; a weak D match, TRBD1 (5 bases). Germline CDR1 reads SEHNR; CDR2 reads FQNEAQ (reference sequence). Deletions cut 1 base from V and 11 bases from J, with 9 bases between. The CDR3 loop spans 13 amino acids.